The 30 T cell receptor beta chains given below trace back to one sample, sequenced in a study of OX40 agonist ivuxolimab in advanced cancers. Assay: immunoSEQ multiplex PCR; the TCRdb copy retains only in-frame clones and omits some. The sample shows roughly 40,000 clones, approximately 90% of them seen only once. The sample here was CD4+ or CD8+ T cells sorted from blood, taken in a trial of the OX40 agonist ivuxolimab. Source of these receptors: an adult with an advanced solid tumor such as melanoma, head and neck, liver or kidney cancer.

This clone showed up just once. The chain combines TRBV7-6 with TRBJ1-1, with TRBD1 as a possible D gene (6 bases). The CDR3 length is 14 residues. Germline loops: CDR1 SGHVS, CDR2 FNYEAQ. V lost 5 bases and J 1 base, leaving 11 bases between the germline ends. The CDR3 loop is CASSRQGPNTEAFF. DNA of the CDR3: TGTGCCAGCAGCCGTCAGGGGCCGAACACTGAAGCTTTCTTT.

This chain connects TRBV5-1 to TRBJ1-5; maybe TRBD1 (5 bases). The V and J ends lost 7 bases and 2 bases respectively, with 16 bases between them. CDR3 length equals 15 residues. Germline-derived CDR1 and CDR2 are SGHRS and YFSETQ. The CDR3 reads CASLQGNLGNQPQHF. Here the CDR3 DNA reads TGCGCCAGCCTGCAGGGTAACTTGGGCAATCAGCCCCAGCATTTT.

The chain employs TRBV6-1 and TRBJ2-1, with 9 bases aligning to TRBD2. Germline lookup yields CDR1 MNHNS and CDR2 SASEGT. The length of the CDR3 is 14 residues. Unmatched junction bases numbered 7, after V lost 5 bases and J lost 8 bases. The CDR3 loop is CASSTSGRDHEQFF. The CDR3 DNA is TGTGCCAGCAGTACTAGCGGGCGGGACCATGAGCAGTTCTTC.

V and J are TRBV10-3 and TRBJ2-3; 10 nucleotides align to TRBD2. CDR3 length: 15 residues. Germline trimming cut 4 bases from V and 2 bases from J; bases unmatched to any gene: 3. Germline V CDR1 and CDR2: ENHRY, SYGVKD. This CDR3 is CAISALAGDTDTQYF. The DNA of the CDR3 is TGTGCCATCAGTGCCCTAGCGGGAGACACAGATACGCAGTATTTT.

The V call is TRBV4-1, the J call TRBJ2-7, with D possibly TRBD1 on 6 matching bases. The CDR3 has 14 residues. Germline CDR1 is MGHRA and CDR2 is YSYEKL. V lost 3 bases and J lost 4, with 13 bases in between. This CDR3 is CASSHGAQGYEQYF. CDR3 in DNA: TGCGCCAGCAGCCACGGGGCCCAGGGGTACGAGCAGTACTTC.

This clone has a single count. The same CDR3 arises from other DNA sequences in this sample as well. The V and J genes are TRBV28 and TRBJ2-1; 7 bases match TRBD2. Trimming cost V 6 bases and J 2 bases; bases outside gene matches: 4. The CDR3 is 14 amino acids. From germline, CDR1 is MDHEN and CDR2 SYDVKM. CDR3: CASRPSGTYNEQFF. The CDR3 nucleotides are TGTGCCAGCAGACCTAGCGGTACCTACAATGAGCAGTTCTTC.

V and J are TRBV7-9 and TRBJ2-2; TRBD1 agrees at 7 bases. The germline V gene encodes CDR1 SEHNR and CDR2 FQNEAQ (reference sequence). V was pared by 4 bases and J by 2 bases, with 7 bases of the junction left unmatched. The CDR3 covers 16 residues. The CDR3 DNA reads TGTGCCAGCAGCTCAACAGGGACAGCAAACACCGGGGAGCTGTTTTTT. Its translation is CASSSTGTANTGELFF.

The rearrangement uses TRBV7-8 and TRBJ2-3, with D perhaps matching TRBD1 or TRBD2 (5 bases each). The CDR3 is made up of 12 amino acids. Trimming pared 3 bases from V and 8 bases from J, leaving 9 bases between. Germline CDR1 and CDR2: SGHVS and FQNEAQ. CDR3 loop: CASSLGPATQYF. The CDR3 nucleotides read TGTGCCAGCAGCTTGGGACCTGCTACGCAGTATTTT.

The chain employs TRBV7-9 and TRBJ2-2; D gene ambiguous. The V gene lost 4 bases and the J gene lost 0 bases, with 18 bases spanning the gap. The CDR3 is made up of 18 amino acids. Germline V CDR1 and CDR2: SEHNR, FQNEAQ (reference sequence). This chain's CDR3 is CASSSIYYVKANTGELFF. The CDR3, as DNA: TGTGCCAGCAGCTCGATATATTACGTTAAGGCGAACACCGGGGAGCTGTTTTTT.

V and J are TRBV18 and TRBJ1-2; TRBD1 matches at 8 bases. The length of the CDR3 is 15 residues. V trimming: 2 bases; J trimming: 6 bases; junction bases outside the gene matches: 8. Germline V lookup: CDR1 KGHSH, CDR2 LQKENI. In nucleotides, the CDR3 is TGTGCCAGCTCACCAGCCTCAGGGGGCGCCCATGGCTACACCTTC. Translating it yields CASSPASGGAHGYTF.

The gene calls are TRBV28 and TRBJ2-7; D assignment may be TRBD1 or TRBD2 (5 bases each). The germline gives CDR1 MDHEN, CDR2 SYDVKM. This CDR3 comprises 12 residues. The V end lost 6 bases, the J end lost 5 bases, and 11 bases lay between the germline ends. CDR3 coding DNA: TGTGCCAGCAGCCGGGGACCCCACGAGCAGTACTTC. It encodes CASSRGPHEQYF.

V usage is TRBV6-5 and J usage is TRBJ2-3, with TRBD2 identical over 8 bases. The length of the CDR3 is 15 residues. Unmatched junction bases numbered 7, after V lost 6 bases and J lost 2 bases. CDR1 is MNHEY and CDR2 is SVGAGI in the germline V gene. The CDR3 bases are TGTGCCAGCAGGCTTGGACTAGCTGTCACAGATACGCAGTATTTT. Protein product: CASRLGLAVTDTQYF.

The V gene is TRBV12-5, the J gene TRBJ1-3; D perhaps matches TRBD1 (5 bases). This CDR3 comprises 12 residues. CDR1 is LGHNT, CDR2 FRNRAP, per germline. V shed 1 base and J shed 9 bases, with 7 bases lying between them. CDR3 residues: CASGLAGGTIYF. Written as DNA, the CDR3 is TGTGCTAGTGGTTTGGCGGGGGGCACCATATATTTT.

The rearrangement joins TRBV5-1 to TRBJ1-1; D ambiguous. The V gene's germline CDR1 is SGHRS and CDR2 YFSETQ. This CDR3 contains 19 residues. Trimming left V 0 bases short and J 0 bases short, with 21 bases between. CDR3 DNA: TGCGCCAGCAGCTTGGGCTTCGACGTACTACCGGTCATGAACACTGAAGCTTTCTTT. Residues: CASSLGFDVLPVMNTEAFF.

The chain is built from TRBV7-9 and TRBJ2-1, with TRBD1 matching 7 bases. The V segment lost 5 bases and the J segment 5 bases; nucleotides outside the gene matches: 6. The CDR3 totals 14 residues. The germline CDR1 and CDR2 sequences are SEHNR and FQNEAQ (reference sequence). The CDR3 region is CASSPGQIDNEQFF. DNA for the CDR3: TGTGCCAGCAGCCCGGGACAGATTGACAATGAGCAGTTCTTC.

In its sample, this clone was seen once. The gene calls are TRBV5-1 and TRBJ2-3, with D uncertain. V was cut by 5 bases and J by 6 bases, with 7 bases left in between. The CDR3 runs to 11 residues. The germline gives CDR1 SGHRS, CDR2 YFSETQ. The CDR3 loop reads CASRVSDTQYF. CDR3 DNA: TGCGCCAGCAGGGTTTCCGATACGCAGTATTTT. Drawing the rest from reference TRBV5-1 and TRBJ2-3, the complete variable domain is KAGVTQTPRYLIKTRGQQVTLSCSPISGHRSVSWYQQTPGQGLQFLFEYFSETQRNKGNFPGRFSGRQFSNSRSEMNVSTLELGDSALYLCASRVSDTQYFGPGTRLTVL.

The V and J genes are TRBV28 and TRBJ2-7; 7 bases map to TRBD2. The CDR3 covers 13 residues. The V and J ends lost 1 base and 9 bases, in that order; junction bases with no gene match: 6. Germline V gene sequence: CDR1 MDHEN, CDR2 SYDVKM. CDR3: CASSLSGRSAQYF. In DNA, the CDR3 is TGTGCCAGCAGTTTATCCGGGAGGAGCGCGCAGTACTTC.

CDR3 region: CASSGIRGPRADTQYF. The CDR3 DNA reads as TGTGCCAGCAGCGGGATCCGGGGGCCCCGGGCAGATACGCAGTATTTT. This chain links TRBV9 with TRBJ2-3; TRBD1 or TRBD2 may be the D gene (6 bases each). Germline V gene lookup returns CDR1 SGDLS and CDR2 YYNGEE. The CDR3 runs 16 residues. V was clipped by 3 bases and J by 4 bases, with 18 bases between them. Using reference TRBV9 and TRBJ2-3 for the parts outside the CDR3, the full variable domain is DSGVTQTPKHLITATGQRVTLRCSPRSGDLSVYWYQQSLDQGLQFLIQYYNGEERAKGNILERFSAQQFPDLHSELNLSSLELGDSALYFCASSGIRGPRADTQYFGPGTRLTVL.

The chain couples TRBV20-1 to TRBJ1-2; D is uncertain. V was cut by 2 bases and J by 1 base, with 2 bases left in between. The CDR3 totals 11 residues. Germline V lookup: CDR1 DFQATT, CDR2 SNEGSKA (reference sequence). The CDR3 DNA follows: TGCAGTGCTAGAAATAACTATGGCTACACCTTC. It codes for CSARNNYGYTF.

The chain combines TRBV28 with TRBJ2-1, with 11 positions matching TRBD2. CDR3 length: 20 amino acids. The V segment lost 4 bases and the J segment 0 bases; nucleotides outside the gene matches: 14. Germline CDR1 and CDR2: MDHEN and SYDVKM. CDR3 region: CASSSLRLAGSKSSYNEQFF. The CDR3 nucleotides read TGTGCCAGCAGTTCCCTGCGACTAGCGGGGTCTAAGAGCTCCTACAATGAGCAGTTCTTC.

The rearrangement uses TRBV7-2 and TRBJ1-4; 8 bases are a match to TRBD1. Germline V gene lookup returns CDR1 SGHTA and CDR2 FQGNSA. With V trimmed by 0 bases and J by 7 bases, 1 base remained unmatched. CDR3 size: 14 residues. For the CDR3, the DNA is TGTGCCAGCAGCTTAGCCAGGGGGCCTGAAAAACTGTTTTTT. Encoded protein: CASSLARGPEKLFF.

V usage is TRBV9 and J usage is TRBJ2-1; D may be TRBD2 (6 bases). This CDR3 has 18 residues. V was pared by 4 bases and J by 2 bases, with 22 bases between. Germline CDR1 SGDLS, CDR2 YYNGEE. CDR3: CASSPGGQHQRTYNEQFF. In nucleotides, the CDR3 is TGTGCCAGCAGCCCCGGGGGTCAGCACCAGAGAACCTACAATGAGCAGTTCTTC.

This clone has a single count. The chain uses TRBV7-9 and TRBJ2-5; D possibly corresponds to TRBD1 (5 bases). V was cut by 5 bases and J by 2 bases, with 12 bases left in between. The CDR3 consists of 14 residues. Germline values: CDR1 SEHNR, CDR2 FQNEAQ (reference sequence). The CDR3 coding sequence is TGTGCCAGCAGCCGGGCGACAGAGCAAGAGACCCAGTACTTC. Its translation is CASSRATEQETQYF.

DNA for the CDR3: TGCGCCAGCAGCTTTTTTGAGGGACCCGGGGAGCTGTTTTTT. Amino acids: CASSFFEGPGELFF. The chain has TRBV5-1 and TRBJ2-2; the D gene could be TRBD1 or TRBD2 (5 bases each). CDR3 length equals 14 residues. The V gene lost 2 bases and the J gene lost 6 bases, with 11 bases spanning the gap. The germline gives CDR1 SGHRS, CDR2 YFSETQ.

The V and J genes are TRBV6-5 and TRBJ2-5; TRBD1 agrees at 9 bases. The CDR3 length is 15 residues. Looked up from germline, CDR1 is MNHEY and CDR2 is SVGAGI. Trimming at V came to 5 bases and at J to 5 bases, leaving 9 bases not matched to a gene. Written as DNA, the CDR3 is TGTGCCAGCAGTCCGACAGGGGGGGGGTTTGAGACCCAGTACTTC. Encoded protein: CASSPTGGGFETQYF.

V usage is TRBV13 and J usage is TRBJ2-3; unclear D gene. CDR1 and CDR2 (germline): PRHDT, FYEKMQ (reference sequence). V was clipped by 2 bases and J by 0 bases, with 6 bases between them. The CDR3 covers 14 residues. DNA for the CDR3: TGTGCCAGCAGCTTAAAGGGTAGCACAGATACGCAGTATTTT. Amino acids: CASSLKGSTDTQYF.

The V and J genes are TRBV5-1 and TRBJ2-3, with 9 bases aligning to TRBD1. V lost 7 bases and J lost 2; bases outside the gene matches: 5. Germline CDR1 SGHRS, CDR2 YFSETQ. CDR3 size: 14 residues. The CDR3 protein is CASGRDRATDTQYF. The CDR3 DNA is TGCGCCAGCGGCCGGGACAGGGCCACAGATACGCAGTATTTT.

The J gene is TRBJ2-7, the V gene TRBV28; possible D gene TRBD1, 7 bases. The CDR3 contains 14 residues. V lost 3 bases to trimming and J lost 6 bases, with 15 bases between them. The V gene's germline CDR1 is MDHEN and CDR2 SYDVKM. Written as DNA, the CDR3 is TGTGCCAGCAGTTTCCGGGGGACAGTAGCCGAGCAGTACTTC. It translates to CASSFRGTVAEQYF.

DNA of the CDR3: TGCAGCGTTGAAGAACCTCCCCTGGGACAGTACGGCTACACCTTC. This gives the protein CSVEEPPLGQYGYTF. The rearrangement links TRBV29-1 to TRBJ1-2; 7 positions agree with TRBD1. Looked up from germline, CDR1 is SQVTM and CDR2 is ANQGSEA. The J segment lost 8 bases and the V segment lost 0 bases, leaving 12 bases of the junction unmatched. This CDR3 has 15 amino acids.

The genes are TRBV19 and TRBJ2-1, with TRBD2 matching 7 bases. The germline V gene has CDR1 LNHDA and CDR2 SQIVND (reference sequence). There are 18 residues in the CDR3. V dropped 6 bases and J dropped 6; count of bases not matched to a gene: 20. CDR3 nucleotides: TGTGCCAGTAGCGGTTTATTAGAGGGCGGGAGTTTCTCCAATGAGCAGTTCTTC. Its translation is CASSGLLEGGSFSNEQFF.